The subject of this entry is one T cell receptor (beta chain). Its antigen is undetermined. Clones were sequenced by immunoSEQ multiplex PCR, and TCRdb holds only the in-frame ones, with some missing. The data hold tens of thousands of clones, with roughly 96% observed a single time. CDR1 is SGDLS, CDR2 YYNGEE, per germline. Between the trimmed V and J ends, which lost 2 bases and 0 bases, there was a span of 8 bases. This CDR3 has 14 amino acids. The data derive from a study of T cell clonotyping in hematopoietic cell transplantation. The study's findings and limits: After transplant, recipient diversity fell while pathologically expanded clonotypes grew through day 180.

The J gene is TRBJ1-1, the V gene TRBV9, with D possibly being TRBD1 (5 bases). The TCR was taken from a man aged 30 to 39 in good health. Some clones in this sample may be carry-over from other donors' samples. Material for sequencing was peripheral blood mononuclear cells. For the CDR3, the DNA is TGTGCCAGCAGCGTCGGGACGGTGAACACTGAAGCTTTCTTT. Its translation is CASSVGTVNTEAFF. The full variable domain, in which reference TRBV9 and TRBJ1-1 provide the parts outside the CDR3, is DSGVTQTPKHLITATGQRVTLRCSPRSGDLSVYWYQQSLDQGLQFLIQYYNGEERAKGNILERFSAQQFPDLHSELNLSSLELGDSALYFCASSVGTVNTEAFFGQGTRLTVV.